One and the same sample provided the 17 T cell receptor beta chains below, sequenced in a study of identical twins. MiXCR, run by TCRdb on the 5' RACE reads, gives a single entry per CDR3 protein. Of around 370,000 distinct CDR3 sequences in the sample, approximately 10% were seen once. Sequencing was carried out using naive T cells sorted from blood. The receptor source for this set is a woman aged 45 to 65 in good health.

V gene TRBV4-2 combines with J gene TRBJ2-5; 11 nucleotides align to TRBD2. The ends lost 0 bases at V and 4 bases at J; junction bases unmatched: 4. In germline, CDR1 is LGHNA, CDR2 YNFKEQ. The length of the CDR3 is 16 residues. CDR3 sequence (DNA): TGTGCCAGCAGCCAAGATCGGCTAGCGGGAGGAGAGACCCAGTACTTC. Its protein is CASSQDRLAGGETQYF.

This sequence joins TRBV2 and TRBJ2-1; 9 nucleotides line up with TRBD2. Unmatched junction bases numbered 10, after V lost 7 bases and J lost 6 bases. The CDR3 consists of 15 residues. CDR1 is SNHLY, CDR2 FYNNEI, per germline. The CDR3 is CASNPGLAAFNEQFF. The CDR3 region has the DNA TGTGCCAGCAACCCGGGACTAGCAGCTTTCAATGAGCAGTTCTTC.

There are a few counts of this clonotype. The V and J genes are TRBV11-3 and TRBJ1-1, with D tentatively TRBD1 (6 bases). V lost 0 bases and J 7 bases, leaving 21 bases between the germline ends. This CDR3 is 17 amino acids long. Per germline, CDR1 SGHNT and CDR2 YENEEA. The CDR3 bases are TGTGCCAGCAGCTTAGATCCCCTGCAGGGGAGTTGGGGTGAAGCTTTCTTT. It codes for CASSLDPLQGSWGEAFF.

This clonotype has just a few counts. The gene calls are TRBV20-1 and TRBJ2-2; 7 positions agree with TRBD1. The CDR3 extends over 14 amino acids. With 6 bases clipped from V and 0 bases from J, the junction kept 4 bases outside the gene matches. Germline V gene data show CDR1 as DFQATT and CDR2 as SNEGSKA (reference sequence). This CDR3 reads CSALDRTNTGELFF. DNA of the CDR3: TGCAGTGCCCTGGACAGGACGAACACCGGGGAGCTGTTTTTT.

CDR3 sequence (DNA): TGCGCCAGCATGGTCCGGGTTTCTACGAACACCGGGGAGCTGTTTTTT. Translating it yields CASMVRVSTNTGELFF. The chain joins TRBV5-1 to TRBJ2-2; D gene ambiguous. This CDR3 is built from 16 residues. Germline lookup yields CDR1 SGHRS and CDR2 YFSETQ. V was cut by 6 bases and J by 0 bases, with 15 bases left in between.

There are a few counts of this clonotype. The chain recombines TRBV11-2 with TRBJ2-1; possible D gene TRBD1, 5 bases. This CDR3 contains 14 residues. Trimming pared 1 base from V and 2 bases from J, leaving 6 bases between. Germline-derived CDR1 and CDR2 are SGHAT and FQNNGV. Here the CDR3 DNA reads TGTGCCAGCAGCTTAGGACAGCCCTACAATGAGCAGTTCTTC. Encoded protein: CASSLGQPYNEQFF.

V gene TRBV5-6 combines with J gene TRBJ2-5, with TRBD1 matching over 9 bases. The CDR3 sequence is 17 residues long. Per the germline V gene, CDR1 is SGHDT and CDR2 is YYEEEE. V lost 1 base to trimming and J lost 5 bases; unmatched junction nucleotides: 12. CDR3 amino acids: CASSLRVGTGGSETQYF. The CDR3 nucleotides read TGTGCCAGCAGCTTGCGAGTTGGTACAGGGGGCTCGGAGACCCAGTACTTC.

The chain carries TRBV4-2 and TRBJ2-5, with 7 bases matching TRBD2. The CDR3 is 14 amino acids. The junction had 4 bases not matched to a gene; V was cut back by 1 base and J by 5 bases. Germline-derived CDR1 and CDR2 are LGHNA and YNFKEQ. The CDR3 sequence: CASSQGPGGETQYF. The DNA of the CDR3 is TGTGCCAGCAGCCAAGGTCCGGGAGGTGAGACCCAGTACTTC.

The CDR3 region has the DNA TGCGCCAGCAGCCAAGATCTGGTCCCCCCGGGCAATCAGCCCCAGCATTTT. Protein: CASSQDLVPPGNQPQHF. The V gene is TRBV4-1, the J gene TRBJ1-5; D unresolved. Germline loops: CDR1 MGHRA, CDR2 YSYEKL. The CDR3 consists of 17 residues. V was trimmed by 0 bases and J by 2 bases, leaving 14 bases between them.

The rearrangement links TRBV19 to TRBJ1-2; TRBD1 matches 9 bases. After removal of 6 bases from V and 0 bases from J, the junction contained 14 bases not matched to a gene. Germline-derived CDR1 and CDR2 are LNHDA and SQIVND (reference sequence). The CDR3 length is 18 residues. Written as DNA, the CDR3 is TGTGCCAGTAGCATCACAGGGGGCAGCCGACGGGCTAACTATGGCTACACCTTC. Residues: CASSITGGSRRANYGYTF.

This clonotype has ten or more counts. The chain combines TRBV5-1 with TRBJ2-3; weak D call: TRBD2 (6 bases). Trimming cost V 4 bases and J 0 bases, with 12 bases left between them. The CDR3 contains 15 residues. The germline V gene has CDR1 SGHRS and CDR2 YFSETQ. The CDR3 reads CASSTTGTSTDTQYF. CDR3 sequence (DNA): TGCGCCAGCAGCACCACCGGGACTAGCACAGATACGCAGTATTTT.

With regard to this clonotype: A much larger clonotype is one base distant, so this may be a read error. V is TRBV5-1 and J is TRBJ2-7; D call uncertain. Looked up from germline, CDR1 is SGHRS and CDR2 is YFSETQ. The CDR3 has 16 residues. The CDR3 sequence: CPSSPAPGSLDYEQYF. Written as DNA, the CDR3 is TGCCCCAGCAGCCCGGCTCCAGGCTCCCTTGACTACGAGCAGTACTTC.

This clonotype came up many times. The rearrangement joins TRBV12-3 or TRBV12-4 to TRBJ2-5; 10 nucleotides line up with TRBD2. V dropped 5 bases and J dropped 8; count of bases not matched to a gene: 5. The CDR3 contains 13 residues. This CDR3 reads CASSPTSGITQYF. For the CDR3, the DNA is TGTGCCAGCAGTCCCACTAGCGGGATTACCCAGTACTTC.

This clonotype was found a few times. The chain combines TRBV4-1 with TRBJ2-7, with D unresolved. CDR1 and CDR2 from the germline V gene are MGHRA and YSYEKL. This CDR3 is built from 15 residues. Trimming cost V 1 base and J 3 bases, with 13 bases left between them. This CDR3 reads CASSQGSYGFYEQYF. The CDR3 DNA follows: TGCGCCAGCAGCCAAGGGTCATACGGTTTCTACGAGCAGTACTTC.

The chain carries TRBV11-2 and TRBJ2-1; 8 bases align to TRBD1. V dropped 5 bases and J dropped 8; count of bases not matched to a gene: 8. Germline V gene data show CDR1 as SGHAT and CDR2 as FQNNGV. The CDR3 spans 14 residues. CDR3 sequence (DNA): TGTGCCAGCAGCCCAGGACAGGGTCCAGATGAGCAGTTCTTC. It translates to CASSPGQGPDEQFF.

This clonotype was found many times. This chain joins TRBV6-1 and TRBJ1-3; D not certain. Germline V gives CDR1 MNHNS, CDR2 SASEGT. There are 13 residues in the CDR3. V was cut by 2 bases and J by 7 bases, with 9 bases left in between. The CDR3 bases are TGTGCCAGCAGTGAAAGAGAAAGGAACACCATATATTTT. Translating it yields CASSERERNTIYF.

There are many counts of this clonotype. The CDR3 spells CSVVSRGGQWNEQFF. CDR3 sequence (DNA): TGCAGCGTTGTCTCTCGGGGGGGACAATGGAATGAGCAGTTCTTC. This sequence joins TRBV29-1 and TRBJ2-1, with 8 bases that match TRBD2. This CDR3 has 15 amino acids. The V gene's germline CDR1 is SQVTM and CDR2 ANQGSEA. V was pared by 4 bases and J by 7 bases, with 12 bases of the junction left unmatched.